This T cell receptor (beta chain) derives from a study of T cell responses to AZD1222 COVID-19 vaccine listed by TCRdb under 2021. For the study in its entirety: AZD1222 recipients with second doses at about 4 weeks or about 12 weeks were pooled, because spike-specific TCR depth and breadth did not differ between schedules. A total of 233 trial participants underwent TCR sequencing, of whom about 200 received two doses of AZD1222 and about 25 received two doses of the MenACWY control vaccine. Trial participants were enrolled into age subgroups of 18-55, 56-69 and 70-plus years, which contained around 140, 26 and 57 TCR-sequenced participants, respectively.

The CDR3 regions of human TCRbeta chains were subjected to immunosequencing. Under the source paper's analysis protocol: Repertoire TCRs were matched against a reference library of SARS-CoV-2-specific TCRs generated with the MIRA antigen-specificity platform. Breadth meant the fraction of unique TCRs that were SARS-CoV-2-associated, whereas depth meant the fraction of total T cells that were SARS-CoV-2-associated. Using the MIRA data, every spike-specific TCR was mapped to the spike region that the TCR reacted to and assigned to either a CD4 or a CD8 class. Log10-transformed breadth and depth values were compared by one-way ANOVA with Sidak's multiple comparisons tests. TCRdb provides this immuneACCESS table in a form limited to in-frame rearrangements. Some clones are lacking; in checked studies, under half of them reflect an unresolved V gene, and why the rest are absent is not known. That table gives V, J and clone size, and the DNA gave D and trimming. This sample is represented by about 150,000 clones; roughly 92% of them were singletons. The top ten clonotypes cover over 4% of the sample.

Paper-wide results and their limitations: Conclusions about previously exposed vaccinees are limited, since just five or six AZD1222 recipients were seropositive for SARS-CoV-2 at baseline. The 56-69-year group was small, and its depth increase did not reach significance, likely because of low power. Reportedly, close to half of the unique spike-specific TCRs recognized epitopes lying outside the regions that are mutated in the B.1.351 and B.1.1.7 variants. Because no samples from the day 14 peak response were available, repertoires could be characterized only after the peak T cell response. The vaccine-associated CD4 TCRs covered the entire spike protein, and the dominant responses fell in regions 160-218 and 743-854. After two AZD1222 doses, spike-specific TCR breadth and depth were significantly higher than at day 0 and than in MenACWY recipients. Participants were mostly white British and included more females than males, and it was suggested by the authors that clonal diversity may have been underestimated.

As concerns this clone: The antigen this receptor binds is unknown. The sample holds no much larger clone one base away, and base qualities are not on file.

Per the germline V gene, SNHLY is the CDR1 and FYNNEI is the CDR2. The CDR3 runs 14 residues from the cysteine to the phenylalanine. Only the CDR3 part of the read is kept: 42 bases, read in frame from the first base. The junction shows trimming of 3 bases on V and 3 bases on J, plus 11 bases between the germline ends. The label giving this sample's time point can be read as: baseline before first vaccination. Vaccinee samples came from UK trials COV001 and COV002, including a single-blind randomized controlled phase 2/3 trial of AZD1222 (ChAdOx1 nCoV-19) in healthy adults. For TCRbeta chain sequencing, PBMC samples from trial participants were taken at day 0 and at day 28 after the second dose.

This specimen consisted of peripheral blood, obtained on day 0 of AZD1222 vaccination. This sequence uses TRBV2 and TRBJ1-1; the D gene cannot be resolved reliably. This receptor was identified in an adult in good health. The CDR3 here reads CASSDEGFYTEAFF. The DNA reads TGTGCCAGCAGTGATGAAGGGTTTTACACTGAAGCTTTCTTT.